This T cell receptor beta chain originates from a study of blood T cell repertoires in COVID-19. Overall study context: Some COVID-19 samples were acute and others convalescent; all came from the United States, Italy and Spain.

The data were produced by immunoSEQ multiplex PCR, yet TCRdb's version contains in-frame clones alone and is incomplete. The sample has approximately 300,000 clones, roughly 90% seen once. Patients at the Seattle site were enrolled during active infection and followed longitudinally. The specimen sequenced was peripheral blood. The sequence was collected from a woman aged 25-40 years with COVID-19, enrolled during active disease.

The CDR3 here is CASAGAGGLVTGELFF. For the CDR3, the DNA is TGTGCCAGCGCGGGCGCGGGGGGGCTTGTCACCGGGGAGCTGTTTTTT. The chain carries TRBV2 and TRBJ2-2; 9 positions agree with TRBD2. Germline lookup yields CDR1 SNHLY and CDR2 FYNNEI. This CDR3 has 16 amino acids. Trimming at V came to 8 bases and at J to 4 bases, leaving 11 bases not matched to a gene.